Listed below are T cell receptor beta chains from one sample, sequenced in a study of T cell changes during pregnancy in multiple sclerosis. The protocol was immunoSEQ multiplex PCR, while the TCRdb copy is restricted to in-frame clones and leaves out a portion. The sample lists tens of thousands of clones, about 92% seen once, with approximately 0.61% in the top ten. The source was CD4+ T cells from peripheral blood mononuclear cells, collected in the third trimester of pregnancy. The receptors here all came from a female donor with multiple sclerosis, enrolled in a pregnancy study. Both conserved end residues are part of each CDR3. The D gene is left open where the match is weak. Size tells how often a clone was seen (once, few, many) or the class of an expanded clone, and some rows leave it out.

size,J,D,V,CDR3,DNA
NA,TRBJ2-5,TRBD2,TRBV2,CASIQGLAGGVVETQYF,TGTGCCAGCATCCAAGGACTAGCGGGGGGAGTGGTGGAGACCCAGTACTTC
NA,TRBJ2-7,TRBD1,TRBV19,CASSIPGQGRYEQYF,TGTGCCAGTAGCATTCCGGGACAGGGTCGTTACGAGCAGTACTTC
NA,TRBJ2-6,TRBD1,TRBV5-1,CASSSGTGDSRSGANVLTF,TGCGCCAGCAGCTCCGGGACAGGGGACAGCCGCTCTGGGGCCAACGTCCTGACTTTC
NA,TRBJ2-7,NA,TRBV4-3,CASSSRDSYEQYF,TGCGCCAGCAGCTCGAGGGACTCCTACGAGCAGTACTTC
NA,TRBJ2-3,NA,TRBV14,CASSQDRTRTDTQYF,TGTGCCAGCAGCCAAGATCGGACTCGTACAGATACGCAGTATTTT
few,TRBJ2-1,TRBD1,TRBV10-1,CASSAGTGDYNEQFF,TGCGCCAGCAGTGCTGGGACAGGGGACTACAATGAGCAGTTCTTC
NA,TRBJ2-7,TRBD2,TRBV11-2,CASSLVAGGEYEQYF,TGTGCCAGCAGCTTAGTAGCGGGAGGGGAGTACGAGCAGTACTTC
NA,TRBJ1-4,TRBD1,TRBV25-1,CASSASGQGTKNEKLFF,TGTGCCAGCAGTGCGTCGGGACAGGGGACAAAAAATGAAAAACTGTTTTTT
once,TRBJ1-3,NA,TRBV7-2,CASSSQDSGNTIYF,TGTGCCAGCAGCTCTCAGGATTCTGGAAACACCATATATTTT
NA,TRBJ2-5,TRBD2,TRBV5-6,CASTTGEGWETQYF,TGTGCCAGCACCACTGGGGAGGGGTGGGAGACCCAGTACTTC
NA,TRBJ1-1,NA,TRBV2,CASKALLTRTEAFF,TGTGCCAGCAAGGCCCTTTTGACTCGGACTGAAGCTTTCTTT
NA,TRBJ1-4,NA,TRBV7-2,CASSLKRSGTNEKLFF,TGTGCCAGCAGCCTGAAGAGGTCTGGGACTAATGAAAAACTGTTTTTT
NA,TRBJ1-1,NA,TRBV28,CASSWGRGGTTEAFF,TGTGCCAGCAGTTGGGGAAGGGGAGGGACTACTGAAGCTTTCTTT
NA,TRBJ1-2,NA,TRBV7-8,CASSLGDSYGYTF,TGTGCCAGCAGCTTAGGCGACAGCTATGGCTACACCTTC
NA,TRBJ1-5,TRBD1,TRBV2,CASSDGTGLGPQHF,TGTGCCAGCAGTGACGGGACAGGGTTAGGGCCCCAGCATTTT
NA,TRBJ1-1,NA,TRBV7-2,CASSLVFIGHQNTEAFF,TGTGCCAGTAGCTTAGTTTTTATTGGGCATCAGAACACTGAAGCTTTCTTT
NA,TRBJ1-1,TRBD1,TRBV4-3,CASSLTGDTEAFF,TGCGCCAGCAGCCTGACAGGGGACACTGAAGCTTTCTTT
NA,TRBJ2-1,TRBD2,TRBV11-2,CASSLWASGRRRYNEQFF,TGTGCCAGCAGCTTGTGGGCTAGCGGGAGACGTAGGTACAATGAGCAGTTCTTC
once,TRBJ2-2,NA,TRBV28,CASLGLVFPGELFF,TGTGCCAGCCTCGGACTTGTTTTTCCCGGGGAGCTGTTTTTT
NA,TRBJ2-2,TRBD2,TRBV2,CASRGGEATGELFF,TGTGCCAGCCGGGGGGGGGAAGCCACCGGGGAGCTGTTTTTT
NA,TRBJ2-7,TRBD2,TRBV18,CASSPPASGIYEQYF,TGTGCCAGCTCACCACCGGCTAGCGGTATCTACGAGCAGTACTTC
NA,TRBJ1-4,NA,TRBV28,CASKEVDEKLFF,TGTGCCAGCAAGGAGGTTGATGAAAAACTGTTTTTT
NA,TRBJ2-2,NA,TRBV6-5,CASSRRPNTGELFF,TGTGCCAGCAGCCGGAGACCAAACACCGGGGAGCTGTTTTTT
NA,TRBJ2-1,TRBD1,TRBV4-3,CASSRDRVDNEQFF,TGCGCCAGCAGCCGGGACAGGGTAGACAATGAGCAGTTCTTC
NA,TRBJ2-3,NA,TRBV6-1,CASSEGLGTDTQYF,TGTGCCAGCAGTGAAGGTCTTGGCACAGATACGCAGTATTTT
NA,TRBJ2-1,NA,TRBV10-2,CASSDSRRGRNEQFF,TGCGCCAGCAGTGATAGTCGGAGGGGGCGCAATGAGCAGTTCTTC
NA,TRBJ2-2,NA,TRBV6-5,CASSSIGTLGGELFF,TGTGCCAGCAGTTCCATCGGGACTCTGGGCGGGGAGCTGTTTTTT
few,TRBJ2-1,TRBD1,TRBV4-3,CASSHAGGNEQFF,TGCGCCAGCAGCCATGCAGGGGGCAATGAGCAGTTCTTC
NA,TRBJ2-1,TRBD2,TRBV5-1,CASSPRPGTSGGHSYNEQFF,TGCGCCAGCAGCCCCCGTCCCGGGACTAGCGGGGGCCACTCCTACAATGAGCAGTTCTTC
NA,TRBJ2-7,NA,TRBV5-1,CASSLGEGYEQYF,TGCGCCAGCAGCTTGGGTGAGGGCTACGAGCAGTACTTC
NA,TRBJ2-4,NA,TRBV27,CASSFGSLGSGTRNIQYF,TGTGCCAGCAGTTTTGGGAGTTTGGGTTCTGGGACAAGGAACATTCAGTACTTC
few,TRBJ1-1,NA,TRBV30,CAWRQENTEAFF,TGTGCCTGGAGACAGGAAAACACTGAAGCTTTCTTT
once,TRBJ1-2,TRBD1,TRBV19,CASSLTGEDGYTF,TGTGCCAGTAGCCTCACAGGGGAGGATGGCTACACCTTC
NA,TRBJ2-2,NA,TRBV9,CASSPRGGGRNTGELFF,TGTGCCAGCAGCCCCCGAGGGGGGGGGCGAAACACCGGGGAGCTGTTTTTT
NA,TRBJ2-2,NA,TRBV6-1,CASSEGYQVHGELFF,TGTGCCAGCAGTGAAGGGTATCAGGTTCACGGGGAGCTGTTTTTT
NA,TRBJ1-1,NA,TRBV28,CASSRGGLNTEAFF,TGTGCCAGCAGCCGGGGGGGGTTGAACACTGAAGCTTTCTTT
NA,TRBJ2-1,TRBD2,TRBV11-2,CASINWGGYNEQFF,TGTGCCAGCATCAACTGGGGGGGATACAATGAGCAGTTCTTC